The clone carrying this TCR beta chain was seen just once. The data were obtained in a study of control samples from healthy donors and cancer patients. Generated by immunoSEQ multiplex PCR, the TCRdb table keeps only in-frame clones and is missing some. This table has just over 9,000 clones, 91% appearing once. In germline, CDR1 is MGHRA, CDR2 YSYEKL. With 1 base clipped from V and 4 bases from J, the junction kept 9 bases outside the gene matches. The CDR3 has 16 amino acids. The sample was PBMCs. The origin of this receptor is a man between 60 and 75 years old with colorectal cancer. The rearrangement uses TRBV4-1 and TRBJ2-5; TRBD1 aligns across 7 bases. This CDR3 is CASSQGETGSIETQYF. The DNA of the CDR3 is TGCGCCAGCAGCCAAGGAGAGACAGGGTCAATAGAGACCCAGTACTTC.